The T cell receptor (beta chain) under discussion was sequenced for a study of siplizumab effects on memory and regulatory T cells (dated by TCRdb to between 2018 and 2020). Study-wide context: The effect of the anti-CD2 antibody siplizumab on alloreactive T-cell subsets was examined in allogeneic mixed lymphocyte reactions constructed from human PBMCs.

Library preparation used the immunoSEQ multiplex PCR assay. The deep sequencing platform assayed about 91,000 TCR templates per sample. Genomic DNA extracted from sorted T cells was used for TCRbeta CDR3 sequencing. Turning to the authors' computational methods: The R programming language was used for clonal analysis of TCRbeta CDR3 data. Comparing unstimulated samples against CFSE-low samples taken after the reaction was how alloreactive CD4+ and CD8+ clones were defined. By matching sequences to the repertoires of sorted unstimulated Treg and non-Treg cells, each alloreactive CD4+ clone was assigned a regulatory or non-regulatory origin. The table was pulled from immuneACCESS by TCRdb, which kept in-frame rearrangements only. Such tables lose some clones; where checked, under half of the loss comes from unresolved V genes, and the rest has no known cause. V, J and clone size reflect that table, while D and trimming were determined from the DNA. The sample table lists some 100,000 clones, 93% of them with a count of one. The ten largest account for 6.5% of the sample.

In regard to this clone: Its cognate antigen has yet to be identified. No much larger clonotype is one base removed from it; base qualities were not supplied.

Overall study results and their limits: The suppressive function of proliferating Tregs from siplizumab cultures was not functionally confirmed. Unstimulated naive T cells appeared more diverse than memory T cells, and naive cells seemed to contribute substantially to the alloresponse. In reactions with siplizumab, an average of approximately 70% of mappable alloreactive CD4+ clones were Treg-derived, compared with 25% to 30% in control reactions. Sequences below about 10^-5 frequency were poorly captured, so only a minor fraction of alloreactive clones could be mapped to unstimulated subsets. About 80-96% of proliferating CD4+ or CD8+ clones could not be given a naive or memory phenotype. Siplizumab significantly lowered the cumulative frequency of alloreactive sequences that could be traced to unstimulated CD4+ memory T cells.

The CDR3 runs 13 residues from the cysteine to the phenylalanine. CDR3 DNA only is kept here, 39 bases in frame from base 1. As encoded in the germline V gene, CDR1 is SGHVS while CDR2 is FNYEAQ. Germline trimming: 5 bases from V, 2 bases from J; junction bases outside gene matches: 2. Sorted unstimulated T cells and proliferating T cells recovered from mixed lymphocyte reactions underwent TCRbeta CDR3 sequencing. Fresh whole blood from approximately ten HLA-typed healthy donors was used to isolate PBMCs. Sequencing was done on a sample of CD8+ T cells sorted from blood. The TCR was taken from a human donor in good health. The chain couples TRBV7-6 to TRBJ1-1; TRBD1 agrees with 7 junctional bases. The CDR3 region: CASSNRGNTEAFF. The nucleotides read TGTGCCAGCAGCAACAGGGGTAACACTGAAGCTTTCTTT.